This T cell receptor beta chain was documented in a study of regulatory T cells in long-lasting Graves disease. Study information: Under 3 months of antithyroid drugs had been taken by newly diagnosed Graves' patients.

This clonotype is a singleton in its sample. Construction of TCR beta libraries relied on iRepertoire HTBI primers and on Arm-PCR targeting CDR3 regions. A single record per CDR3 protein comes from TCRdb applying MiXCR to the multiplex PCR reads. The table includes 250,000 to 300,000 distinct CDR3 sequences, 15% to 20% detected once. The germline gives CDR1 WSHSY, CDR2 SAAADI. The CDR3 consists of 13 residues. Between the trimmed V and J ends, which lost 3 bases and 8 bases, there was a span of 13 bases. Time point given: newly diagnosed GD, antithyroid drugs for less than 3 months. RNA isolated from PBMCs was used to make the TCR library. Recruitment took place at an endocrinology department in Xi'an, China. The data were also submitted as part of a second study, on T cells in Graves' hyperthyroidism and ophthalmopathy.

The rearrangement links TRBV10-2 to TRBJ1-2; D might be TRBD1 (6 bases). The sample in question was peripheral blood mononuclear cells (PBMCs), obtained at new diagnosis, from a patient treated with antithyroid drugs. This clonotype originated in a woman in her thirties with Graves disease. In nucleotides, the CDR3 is TGCGCCAGCAGTGACGGGCCAGGGGACGGCTACACCTTC. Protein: CASSDGPGDGYTF.